This TCR beta chain comes out of a study of cytomegalovirus exposure and HLA in healthy donors. As for the study in general: The roughly 120 validation repertoires, a later analysis reported, used the same platform as the 600 to 700 first-cohort repertoires. Study-wide points: In vitro assays verified that a few CMV-associated chains recognized CMV antigens specifically. Most observed TCR sequences were rare, whereas some public TCRs were detected in many donors. The study flagged fewer than 200 TCR beta chains as cytomegalovirus-associated.

Remarks on this clone: The antigen is undetermined.

Assay: immunoSEQ multiplex PCR; the TCRdb copy retains only in-frame clones and omits some. The sample includes some 120,000 clones, around 90% of them seen just once. The CDR3 covers 12 residues. Germline values: CDR1 GTSNPN, CDR2 SVGIG (reference sequence). V gave up 4 bases and J gave up 5 bases, with 8 bases separating them. The chain carries TRBV30 and TRBJ1-4, with D hard to call. Sample: PBMCs. The clonotype comes from a woman under 30 in good health and CMV-seronegative. The CDR3, as DNA: TGTGCCTGGAACGAGGAGAATGAAAAACTGTTTTTT. Its protein product is CAWNEENEKLFF. The variable domain in full, with the rest retrieved from reference TRBV30 and TRBJ1-4, is SQTIHQWPATLVQPVGSPLSLECTVEGTSNPNLYWYRQAAGRGLQLLFYSVGIGQISSEVPQNLSASRPQDRQFILSSKKLLLSDSGFYLCAWNEENEKLFFGSGTQLSVL.